Presented here are 2 T cell receptor beta chains from one specimen sequenced in a study of blood T cell repertoires in COVID-19. Profiled with immunoSEQ multiplex PCR; TCRdb holds only in-frame clones, not every one. In the table there are fewer than 150,000 clones, 70% to 90% of which are singletons. The sample comprised peripheral blood. The receptors were sampled from a man aged 35-49 years with acute or convalescent COVID-19.

The rearrangement links TRBV11-3 to TRBJ2-2; a possible D gene is TRBD2 (6 bases). The V end lost 5 bases, the J end lost 7 bases, and 14 bases lay between the germline ends. This CDR3 comprises 14 residues. Germline CDR1 and CDR2: SGHNT and YENEEA. This chain's CDR3 is CASSTLSGDGELFF. The CDR3, as DNA: TGTGCCAGCAGCACCCTCTCGGGGGACGGGGAGCTGTTTTTT.

V usage is TRBV27 and J usage is TRBJ1-6; D not certain. The V and J ends lost 4 bases and 0 bases respectively, with 7 bases between them. Germline V gene lookup returns CDR1 MNHEY and CDR2 SMNVEV (reference sequence). CDR3 length equals 15 residues. The CDR3 here is CASSSQSSYNSPLHF. The CDR3 DNA reads as TGTGCCAGCAGTTCACAGAGCTCCTATAATTCACCCCTCCACTTT.